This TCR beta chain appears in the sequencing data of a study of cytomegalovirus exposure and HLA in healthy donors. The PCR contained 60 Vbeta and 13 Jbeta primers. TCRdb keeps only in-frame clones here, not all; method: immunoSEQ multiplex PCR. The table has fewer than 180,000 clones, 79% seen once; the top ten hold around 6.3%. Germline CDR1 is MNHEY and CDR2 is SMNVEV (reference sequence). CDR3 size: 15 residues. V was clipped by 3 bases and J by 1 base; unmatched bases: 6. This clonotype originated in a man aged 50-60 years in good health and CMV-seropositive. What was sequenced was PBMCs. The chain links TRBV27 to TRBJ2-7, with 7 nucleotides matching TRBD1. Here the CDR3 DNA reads TGTGCCAGCAGTTTTGTTCCAGGGGGTTCCTACGAGCAGTACTTC. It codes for CASSFVPGGSYEQYF.